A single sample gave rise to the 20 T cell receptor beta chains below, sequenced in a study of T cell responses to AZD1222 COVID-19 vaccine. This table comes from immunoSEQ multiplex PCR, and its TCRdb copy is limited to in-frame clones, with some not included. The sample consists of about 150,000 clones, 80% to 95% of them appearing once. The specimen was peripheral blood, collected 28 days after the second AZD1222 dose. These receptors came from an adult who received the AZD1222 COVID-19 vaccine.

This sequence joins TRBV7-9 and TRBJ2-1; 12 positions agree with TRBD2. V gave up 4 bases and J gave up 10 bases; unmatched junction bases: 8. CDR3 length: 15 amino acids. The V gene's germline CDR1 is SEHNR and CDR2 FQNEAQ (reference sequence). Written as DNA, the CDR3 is TGTGCCAGCAGCTATCTAGCGGGAGGGGTTCGGGAGCAGTTCTTC. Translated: CASSYLAGGVREQFF.

CDR3 region: CASSGGQGVSETQYF. CDR3 bases: TGTGCCAGTAGTGGGGGACAGGGGGTATCAGAGACCCAGTACTTC. The V call is TRBV19, the J call TRBJ2-5, with 11 bases aligning to TRBD1. The CDR3 consists of 15 residues. The V gene end was trimmed by 5 bases and the J gene end by 4 bases; junction bases not matched to a gene: 6. CDR1 LNHDA and CDR2 SQIVND come from the germline V gene (reference sequence).

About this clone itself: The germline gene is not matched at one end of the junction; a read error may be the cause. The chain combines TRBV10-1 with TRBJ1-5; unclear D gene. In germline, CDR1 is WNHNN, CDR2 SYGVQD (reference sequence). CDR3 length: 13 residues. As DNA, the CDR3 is TGCGCCAGCAGTCAGTCTCTGAATCAGCCCCAGCATTTT. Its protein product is CASSQSLNQPQHF.

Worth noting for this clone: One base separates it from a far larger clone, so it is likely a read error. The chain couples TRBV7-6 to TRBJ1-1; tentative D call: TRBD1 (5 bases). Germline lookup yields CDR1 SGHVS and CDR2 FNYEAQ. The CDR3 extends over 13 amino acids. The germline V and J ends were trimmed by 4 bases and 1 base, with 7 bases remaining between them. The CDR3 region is CASSSGGNTEAFF. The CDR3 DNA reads TGTGCCAGCAGCTCGGGGGGGAACACTGAAGCTTTCTTT.

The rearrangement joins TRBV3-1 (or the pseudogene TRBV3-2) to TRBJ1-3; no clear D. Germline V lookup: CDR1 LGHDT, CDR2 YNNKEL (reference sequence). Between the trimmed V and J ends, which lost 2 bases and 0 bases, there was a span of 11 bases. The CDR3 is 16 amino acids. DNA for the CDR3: TGTGCCAGCAGCCAACAGGACTTCTTCTCTGGAAACACCATATATTTT. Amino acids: CASSQQDFFSGNTIYF.

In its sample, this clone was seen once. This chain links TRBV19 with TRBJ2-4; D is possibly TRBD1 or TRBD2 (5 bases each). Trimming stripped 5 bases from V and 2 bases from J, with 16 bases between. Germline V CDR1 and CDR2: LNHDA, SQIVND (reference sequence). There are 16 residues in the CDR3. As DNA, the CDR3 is TGTGCCAGTAGTGGACGAGGGGAGATTTCCAAAAACATTCAGTACTTC. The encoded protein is CASSGRGEISKNIQYF.

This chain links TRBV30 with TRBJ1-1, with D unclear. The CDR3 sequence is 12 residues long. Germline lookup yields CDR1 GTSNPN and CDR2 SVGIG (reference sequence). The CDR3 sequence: CAWAALGTEAFF. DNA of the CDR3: TGTGCTTGGGCGGCACTGGGCACTGAAGCTTTCTTT.

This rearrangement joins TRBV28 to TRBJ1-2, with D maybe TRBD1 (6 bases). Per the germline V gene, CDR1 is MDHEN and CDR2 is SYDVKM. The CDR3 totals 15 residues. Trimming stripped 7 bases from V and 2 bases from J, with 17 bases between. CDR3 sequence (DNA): TGTGCCAGCAAAACTCCCAGGGGTTCGAACTATGGCTACACCTTC. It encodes CASKTPRGSNYGYTF.

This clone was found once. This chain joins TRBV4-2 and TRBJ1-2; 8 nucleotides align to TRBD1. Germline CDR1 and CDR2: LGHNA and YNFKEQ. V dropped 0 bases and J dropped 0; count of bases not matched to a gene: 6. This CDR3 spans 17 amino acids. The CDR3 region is CASSQDHRGDANYGYTF. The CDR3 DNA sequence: TGTGCCAGCAGCCAAGATCACAGGGGGGACGCTAACTATGGCTACACCTTC.

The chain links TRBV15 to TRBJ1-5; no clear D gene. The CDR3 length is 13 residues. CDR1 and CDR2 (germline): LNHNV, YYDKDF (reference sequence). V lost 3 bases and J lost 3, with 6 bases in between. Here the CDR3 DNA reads TGTGCCACCAGCAGCGACCCCAATCAGCCCCAGCATTTT. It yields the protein CATSSDPNQPQHF. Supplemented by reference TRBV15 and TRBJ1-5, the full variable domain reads DAMVIQNPRYQVTQFGKPVTLSCSQTLNHNVMYWYQQKSSQAPKLLFHYYDKDFNNEADTPDNFQSRRPNTSFCFLDIRSPGLGDTAMYLCATSSDPNQPQHFGDGTRLSIL.

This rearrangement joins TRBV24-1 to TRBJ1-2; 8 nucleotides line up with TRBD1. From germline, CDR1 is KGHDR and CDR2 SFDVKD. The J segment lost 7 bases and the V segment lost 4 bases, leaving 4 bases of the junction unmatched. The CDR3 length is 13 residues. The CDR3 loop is CATSESGGAGYTF. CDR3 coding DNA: TGTGCCACCAGTGAGTCAGGGGGCGCTGGCTACACCTTC.

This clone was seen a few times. The CDR3 nucleotides read TGTGCCAGCAGTTTATCCCTGCGGACTAGCGGCCCCTACGAGCAGTACTTC. Its protein is CASSLSLRTSGPYEQYF. The chain couples TRBV28 to TRBJ2-7; 10 positions agree with TRBD2. Germline CDR1 is MDHEN and CDR2 is SYDVKM. V was pared by 1 base and J by 2 bases, with 8 bases of the junction left unmatched. This CDR3 contains 17 residues.

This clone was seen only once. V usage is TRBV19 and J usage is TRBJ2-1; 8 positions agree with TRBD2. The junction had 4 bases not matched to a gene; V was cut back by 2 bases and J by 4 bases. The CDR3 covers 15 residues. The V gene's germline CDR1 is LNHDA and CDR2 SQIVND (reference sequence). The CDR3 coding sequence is TGTGCCAGTAGTATAACTAGCGGAGCTTACAATGAGCAGTTCTTC. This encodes CASSITSGAYNEQFF.

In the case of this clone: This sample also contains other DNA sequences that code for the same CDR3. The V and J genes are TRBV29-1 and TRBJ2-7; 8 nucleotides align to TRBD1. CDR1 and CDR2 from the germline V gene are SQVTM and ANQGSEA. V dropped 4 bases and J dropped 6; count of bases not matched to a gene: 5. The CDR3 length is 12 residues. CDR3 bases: TGCAGCGTTGGACAGGGGCGCGGCGAGCAGTACTTC. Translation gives CSVGQGRGEQYF.

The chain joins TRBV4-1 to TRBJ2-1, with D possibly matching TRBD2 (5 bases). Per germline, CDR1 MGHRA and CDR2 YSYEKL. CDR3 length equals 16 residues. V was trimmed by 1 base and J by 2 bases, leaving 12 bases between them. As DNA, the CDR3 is TGCGCCAGCAGCCAAGTTGCGAGCGGCCCCTACAATGAGCAGTTCTTC. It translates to CASSQVASGPYNEQFF.

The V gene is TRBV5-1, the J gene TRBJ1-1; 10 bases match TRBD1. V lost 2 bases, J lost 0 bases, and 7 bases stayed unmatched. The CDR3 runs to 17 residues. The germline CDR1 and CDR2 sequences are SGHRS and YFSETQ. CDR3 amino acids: CASSFTGTGVLNTEAFF. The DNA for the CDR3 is TGCGCCAGCAGCTTTACCGGGACAGGGGTCTTGAACACTGAAGCTTTCTTT.

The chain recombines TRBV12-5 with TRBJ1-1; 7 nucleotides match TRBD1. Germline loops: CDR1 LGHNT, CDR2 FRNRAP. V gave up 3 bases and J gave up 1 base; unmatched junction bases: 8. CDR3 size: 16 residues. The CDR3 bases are TGTGCTAGTGGTTTCTTACAGGGGAGTCGGAACACTGAAGCTTTCTTT. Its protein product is CASGFLQGSRNTEAFF.

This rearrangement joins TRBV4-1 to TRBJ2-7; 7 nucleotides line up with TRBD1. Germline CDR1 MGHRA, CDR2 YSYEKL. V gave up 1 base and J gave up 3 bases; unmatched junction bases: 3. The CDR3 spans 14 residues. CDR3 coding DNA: TGCGCCAGCAGCCAAGCCGGGACAGTCTACGAGCAGTACTTC. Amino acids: CASSQAGTVYEQYF.

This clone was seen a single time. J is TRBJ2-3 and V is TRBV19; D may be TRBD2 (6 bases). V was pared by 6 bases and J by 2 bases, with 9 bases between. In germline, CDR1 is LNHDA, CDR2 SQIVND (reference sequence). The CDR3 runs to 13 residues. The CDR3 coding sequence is TGTGCCAGTAGATGGGACTTCACAGATACGCAGTATTTT. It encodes CASRWDFTDTQYF.

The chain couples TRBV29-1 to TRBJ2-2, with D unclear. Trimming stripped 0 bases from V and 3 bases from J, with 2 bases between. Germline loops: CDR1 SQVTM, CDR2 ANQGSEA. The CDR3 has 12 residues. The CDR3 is CSVEDDTGELFF. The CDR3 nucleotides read TGCAGCGTTGAAGATGACACCGGGGAGCTGTTTTTT.